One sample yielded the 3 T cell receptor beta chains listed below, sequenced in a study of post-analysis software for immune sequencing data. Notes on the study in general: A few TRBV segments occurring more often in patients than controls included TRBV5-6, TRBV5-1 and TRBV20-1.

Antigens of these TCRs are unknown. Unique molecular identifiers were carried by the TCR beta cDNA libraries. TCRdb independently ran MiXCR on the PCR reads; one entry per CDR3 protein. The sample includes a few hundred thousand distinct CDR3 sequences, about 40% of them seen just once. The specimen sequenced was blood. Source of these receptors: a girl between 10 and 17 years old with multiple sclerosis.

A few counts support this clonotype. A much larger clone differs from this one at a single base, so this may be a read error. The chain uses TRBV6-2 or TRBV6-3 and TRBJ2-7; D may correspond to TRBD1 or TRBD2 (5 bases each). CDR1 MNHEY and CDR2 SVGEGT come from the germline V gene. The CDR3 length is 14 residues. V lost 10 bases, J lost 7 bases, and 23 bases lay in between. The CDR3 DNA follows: TGTGCCATAGAAGGGACCGTCGGCTACAATGAGCAGTACTTC. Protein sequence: CAIEGTVGYNEQYF.

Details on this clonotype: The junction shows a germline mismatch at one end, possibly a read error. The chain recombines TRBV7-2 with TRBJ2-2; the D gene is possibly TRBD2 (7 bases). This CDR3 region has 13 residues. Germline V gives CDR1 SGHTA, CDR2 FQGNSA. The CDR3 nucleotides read TGTGCCAGCCCAAAAGGGGGGGTCGGGGAGCTGATTTTT. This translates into CASPKGGVGELIF.

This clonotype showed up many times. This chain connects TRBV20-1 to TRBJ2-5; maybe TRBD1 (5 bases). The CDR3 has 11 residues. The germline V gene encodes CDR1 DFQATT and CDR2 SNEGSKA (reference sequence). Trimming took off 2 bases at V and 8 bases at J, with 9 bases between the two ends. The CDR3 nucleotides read TGCAGTGCTAGAAAAGGGGAAACCCAGTACTTC. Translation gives CSARKGETQYF.